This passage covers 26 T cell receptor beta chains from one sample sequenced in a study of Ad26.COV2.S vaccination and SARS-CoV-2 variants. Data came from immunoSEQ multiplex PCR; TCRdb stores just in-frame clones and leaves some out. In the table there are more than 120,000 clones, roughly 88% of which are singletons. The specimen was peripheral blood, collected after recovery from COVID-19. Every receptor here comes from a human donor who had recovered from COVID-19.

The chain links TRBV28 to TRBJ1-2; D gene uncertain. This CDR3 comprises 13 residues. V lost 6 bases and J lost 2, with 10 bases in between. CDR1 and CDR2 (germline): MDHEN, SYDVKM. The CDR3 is CASSLDRNYGYTF. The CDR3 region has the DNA TGTGCCAGCAGCCTTGACCGGAACTATGGCTACACCTTC.

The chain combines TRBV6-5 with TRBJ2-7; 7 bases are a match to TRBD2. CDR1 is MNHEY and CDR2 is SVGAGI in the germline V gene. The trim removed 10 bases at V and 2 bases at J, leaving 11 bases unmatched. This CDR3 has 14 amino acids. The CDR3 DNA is TGTGCCACAATGGGGTGGGGGGGTACCTACGAGCAGTACTTC. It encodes CATMGWGGTYEQYF.

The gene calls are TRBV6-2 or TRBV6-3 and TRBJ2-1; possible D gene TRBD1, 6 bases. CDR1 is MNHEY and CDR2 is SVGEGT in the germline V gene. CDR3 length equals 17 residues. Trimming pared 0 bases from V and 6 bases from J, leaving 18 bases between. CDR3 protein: CASSYSILDLGGNEQFF. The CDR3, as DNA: TGTGCCAGCAGTTACTCGATTCTGGATCTAGGGGGCAATGAGCAGTTCTTC.

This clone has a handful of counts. The CDR3 DNA follows: TGTGCCAGTAGTCACCGGACAGGGGCTACAGATACGCAGTATTTT. It translates to CASSHRTGATDTQYF. This chain uses TRBV19 with TRBJ2-3; 9 nucleotides agree with TRBD1. There are 15 residues in the CDR3. The V segment lost 5 bases and the J segment 3 bases; nucleotides outside the gene matches: 6. CDR1 is LNHDA, CDR2 SQIVND, per germline (reference sequence).

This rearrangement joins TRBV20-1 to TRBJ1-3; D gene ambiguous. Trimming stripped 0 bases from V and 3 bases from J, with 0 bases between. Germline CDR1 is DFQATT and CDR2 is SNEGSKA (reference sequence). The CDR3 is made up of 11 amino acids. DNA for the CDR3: TGCAGTGCTAGAGATGGAAACACCATATATTTT. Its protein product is CSARDGNTIYF.

In DNA, the CDR3 is TGCGCCAGCAGCTTGGGGGGCTTAGAGGCTTTCTTT. Translating it yields CASSLGGLEAFF. The chain couples TRBV5-1 to TRBJ1-1; TRBD1 might be the D (5 bases). The germline V gene has CDR1 SGHRS and CDR2 YFSETQ. Trimming removed 0 bases from V and 11 bases from J, with 11 bases in between. The CDR3 is made up of 12 amino acids.

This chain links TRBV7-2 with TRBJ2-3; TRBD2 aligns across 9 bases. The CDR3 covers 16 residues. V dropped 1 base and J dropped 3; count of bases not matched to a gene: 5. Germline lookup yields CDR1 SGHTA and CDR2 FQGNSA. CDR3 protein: CASSLGGGAGTDTQYF. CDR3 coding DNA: TGTGCCAGCAGCTTAGGCGGGGGGGCTGGGACAGATACGCAGTATTTT.

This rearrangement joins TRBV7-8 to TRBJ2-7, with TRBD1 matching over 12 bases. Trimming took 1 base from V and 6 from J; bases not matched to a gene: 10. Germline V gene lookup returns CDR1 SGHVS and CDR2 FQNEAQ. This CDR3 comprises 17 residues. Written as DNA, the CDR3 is TGTGCCAGCAGCTTAGTTCAGTCCGGGACAGGGGGCGGCGAGCAGTACTTC. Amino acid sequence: CASSLVQSGTGGGEQYF. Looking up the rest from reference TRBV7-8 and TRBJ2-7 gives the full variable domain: GAGVSQSPRYKVAKRGQDVALRCDPISGHVSLFWYQQALGQGPEFLTYFQNEAQLDKSGLPSDRFFAERPEGSVSTLKIQRTQQEDSAVYLCASSLVQSGTGGGEQYFGPGTRLTVT.

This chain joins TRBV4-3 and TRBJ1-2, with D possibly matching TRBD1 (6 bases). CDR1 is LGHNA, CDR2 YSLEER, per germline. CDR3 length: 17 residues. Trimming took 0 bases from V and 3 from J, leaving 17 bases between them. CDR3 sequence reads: CASSQDESTGWYYGYTF. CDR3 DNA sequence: TGCGCCAGCAGCCAAGATGAAAGTACAGGGTGGTACTATGGCTACACCTTC.

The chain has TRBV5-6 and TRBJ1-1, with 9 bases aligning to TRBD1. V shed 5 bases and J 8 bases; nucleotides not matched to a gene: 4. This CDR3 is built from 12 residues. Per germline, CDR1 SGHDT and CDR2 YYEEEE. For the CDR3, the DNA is TGTGCCAGCAGGAACAGGGGGCGGGAAGCTTTCTTT. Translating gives CASRNRGREAFF.

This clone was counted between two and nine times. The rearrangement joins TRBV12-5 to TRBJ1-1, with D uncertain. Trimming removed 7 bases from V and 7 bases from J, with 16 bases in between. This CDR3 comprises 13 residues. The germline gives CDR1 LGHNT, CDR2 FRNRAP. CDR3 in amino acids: CASALASGFEAFF. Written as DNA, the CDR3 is TGTGCTAGTGCCCTTGCTTCGGGCTTTGAAGCTTTCTTT. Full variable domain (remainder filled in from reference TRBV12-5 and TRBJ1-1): DARVTQTPRHKVTEMGQEVTMRCQPILGHNTVFWYRQTMMQGLELLAYFRNRAPLDDSGMPKDRFSAEMPDATLATLKIQPSEPRDSAVYFCASALASGFEAFFGQGTRLTVV.

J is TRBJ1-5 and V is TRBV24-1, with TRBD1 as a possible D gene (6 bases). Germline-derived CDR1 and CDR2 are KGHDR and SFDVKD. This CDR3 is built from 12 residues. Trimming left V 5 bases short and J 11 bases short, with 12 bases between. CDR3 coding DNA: TGTGCCACCAGTGCGAAGGGGGAGACCCAGCATTTT. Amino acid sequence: CATSAKGETQHF.

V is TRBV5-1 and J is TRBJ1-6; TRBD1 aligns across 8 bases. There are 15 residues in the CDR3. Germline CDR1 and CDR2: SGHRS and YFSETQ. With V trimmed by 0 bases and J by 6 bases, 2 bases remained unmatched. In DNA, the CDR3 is TGCGCCAGCAGCTTGGTAGGACAGGGTAATTCACCCCTCCACTTT. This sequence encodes CASSLVGQGNSPLHF.

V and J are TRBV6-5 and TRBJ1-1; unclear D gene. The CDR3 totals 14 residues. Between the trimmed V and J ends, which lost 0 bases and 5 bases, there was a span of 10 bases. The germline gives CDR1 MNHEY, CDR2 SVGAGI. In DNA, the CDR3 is TGTGCCAGCAGTTACTCTTTCTCGCGGACTGAAGCTTTCTTT. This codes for CASSYSFSRTEAFF.

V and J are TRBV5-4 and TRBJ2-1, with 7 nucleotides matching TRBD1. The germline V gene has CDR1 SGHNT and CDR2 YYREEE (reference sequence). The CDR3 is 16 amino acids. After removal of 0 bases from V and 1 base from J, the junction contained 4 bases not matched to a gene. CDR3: CASSLGQGISYNEQFF. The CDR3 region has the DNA TGTGCCAGCAGCTTGGGACAGGGTATATCCTACAATGAGCAGTTCTTC.

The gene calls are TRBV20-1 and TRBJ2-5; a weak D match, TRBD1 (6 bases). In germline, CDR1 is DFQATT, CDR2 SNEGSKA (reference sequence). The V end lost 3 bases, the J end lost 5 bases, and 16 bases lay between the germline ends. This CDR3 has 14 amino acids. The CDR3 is CSASSGFGQETQYF. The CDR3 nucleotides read TGCAGTGCTAGTTCGGGGTTTGGACAGGAGACCCAGTACTTC.

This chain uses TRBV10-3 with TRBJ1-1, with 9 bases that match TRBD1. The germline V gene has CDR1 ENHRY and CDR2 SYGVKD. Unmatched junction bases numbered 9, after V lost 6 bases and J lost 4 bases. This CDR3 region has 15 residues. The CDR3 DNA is TGTGCCATCAGCCGGACAGGGGCGGCGGGCACTGAAGCTTTCTTT. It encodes CAISRTGAAGTEAFF.

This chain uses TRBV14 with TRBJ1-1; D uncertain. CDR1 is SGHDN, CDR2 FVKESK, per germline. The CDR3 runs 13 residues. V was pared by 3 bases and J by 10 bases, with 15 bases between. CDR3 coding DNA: TGTGCCAGCAGCCAGGACCACCGGATGGGAGCTTTCTTT. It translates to CASSQDHRMGAFF.

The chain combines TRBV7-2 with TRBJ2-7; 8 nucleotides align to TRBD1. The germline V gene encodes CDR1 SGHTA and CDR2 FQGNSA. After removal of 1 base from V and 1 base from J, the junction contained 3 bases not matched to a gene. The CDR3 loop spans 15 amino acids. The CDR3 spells CASSLEQGESYEQYF. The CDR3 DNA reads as TGTGCCAGCAGCTTAGAACAGGGGGAGTCCTACGAGCAGTACTTC. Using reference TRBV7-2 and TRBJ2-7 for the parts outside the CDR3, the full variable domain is GAGVSQSPSNKVTEKGKDVELRCDPISGHTALYWYRQSLGQGLEFLIYFQGNSAPDKSGLPSDRFSAERTGGSVSTLTIQRTQQEDSAVYLCASSLEQGESYEQYFGPGTRLTVT.

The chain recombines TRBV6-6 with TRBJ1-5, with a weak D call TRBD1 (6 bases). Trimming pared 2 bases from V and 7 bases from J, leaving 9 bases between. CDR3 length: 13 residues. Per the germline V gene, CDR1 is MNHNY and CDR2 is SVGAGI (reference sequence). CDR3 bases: TGTGCCAGCAGTTACGAGGGGGTACAGCCCCAGCATTTT. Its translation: CASSYEGVQPQHF.

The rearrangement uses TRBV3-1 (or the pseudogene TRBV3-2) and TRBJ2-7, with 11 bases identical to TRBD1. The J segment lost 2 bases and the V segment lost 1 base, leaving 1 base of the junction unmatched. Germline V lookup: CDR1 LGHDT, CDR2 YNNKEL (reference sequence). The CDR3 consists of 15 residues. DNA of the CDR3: TGTGCCAGCAGCCAAGGGACAGGGGGCACCTACGAGCAGTACTTC. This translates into CASSQGTGGTYEQYF.

The CDR3 DNA reads TGTGCCAGCAGTTACTGGATGAGTATCACCTACGAGCAGTACTTC. It translates to CASSYWMSITYEQYF. The gene calls are TRBV6-2 or TRBV6-3 and TRBJ2-7; D is unresolved. Trimming left V 1 base short and J 2 bases short, with 12 bases between. The length of the CDR3 is 15 residues. Per the germline V gene, CDR1 is MNHEY and CDR2 is SVGEGT.

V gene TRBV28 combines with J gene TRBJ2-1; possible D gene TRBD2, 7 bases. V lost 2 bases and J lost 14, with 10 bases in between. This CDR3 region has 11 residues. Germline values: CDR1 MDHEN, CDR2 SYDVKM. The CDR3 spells CASSLGGAEFF. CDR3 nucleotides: TGTGCCAGCAGTTTAGGGGGGGCCGAGTTCTTC.

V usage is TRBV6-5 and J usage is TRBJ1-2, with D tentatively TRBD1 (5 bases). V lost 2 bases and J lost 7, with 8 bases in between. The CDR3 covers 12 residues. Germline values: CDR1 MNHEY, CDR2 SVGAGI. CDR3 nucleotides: TGTGCCAGCAGTTACGGGGGGGTTGGCTACACCTTC. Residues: CASSYGGVGYTF.

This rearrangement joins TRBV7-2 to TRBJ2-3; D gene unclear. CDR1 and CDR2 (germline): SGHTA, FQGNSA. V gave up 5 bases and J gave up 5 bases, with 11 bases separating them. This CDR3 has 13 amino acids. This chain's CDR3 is CASSPGHQDTQYF. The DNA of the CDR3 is TGTGCCAGCAGCCCAGGCCATCAAGATACGCAGTATTTT.

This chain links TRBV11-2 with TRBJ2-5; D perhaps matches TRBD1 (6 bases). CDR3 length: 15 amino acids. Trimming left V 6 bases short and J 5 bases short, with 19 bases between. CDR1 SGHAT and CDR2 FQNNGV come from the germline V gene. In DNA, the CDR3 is TGTGCCAGCAGTAATACAGGGTTTACACAGGAGACCCAGTACTTC. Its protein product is CASSNTGFTQETQYF. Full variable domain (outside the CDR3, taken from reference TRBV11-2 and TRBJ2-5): EAGVAQSPRYKIIEKRQSVAFWCNPISGHATLYWYQQILGQGPKLLIQFQNNGVVDDSQLPKDRFSAERLKGVDSTLKIQPAKLEDSAVYLCASSNTGFTQETQYFGPGTRLLVL.